The rows below give T cell receptor beta chains drawn from one sample of a study of radiation and T cells in renal cell carcinoma. The method was immunoSEQ multiplex PCR; TCRdb's version includes in-frame clones alone and lacks a portion of them. The sample contains 150,000 to 160,000 clones, approximately 90% of which appear only once. This material consisted of blood, taken from a patient whose treatment included radiotherapy and nephrectomy. These receptors originate from a woman aged 45-60 years with renal cell carcinoma. CDR3s include the opening cysteine and the closing phenylalanine or tryptophan. Fields, in order: clone size, V gene, D gene, J gene, CDR3 DNA, CDR3 protein. D genes are given only for firm matches. A row's size may be missing; if present it is once, few, many or a size class.

-	TRBV5-1	-	TRBJ2-7	TGCGCCAGCAGACGGGCCCCTCGTTCCTACGAGCAGTACTTC	CASRRAPRSYEQYF
-	TRBV6-6	-	TRBJ1-3	TGTGCCAGCCGCCCCAGGGGCGAGAGCTCTGGAAACACCATATATTTT	CASRPRGESSGNTIYF
-	TRBV18	-	TRBJ2-1	TGTGCCAGCTCACCATCCCGACCCGAGCAGTTCTTC	CASSPSRPEQFF
-	TRBV6-5	-	TRBJ2-3	TGTGCCAGCAGAGCTACAACAGATACGCAGTATTTT	CASRATTDTQYF
-	TRBV10-3	-	TRBJ2-7	TGTGCCATCAGTGACCACTCTTACCAGGCATCCTACGAGCAGTACTTC	CAISDHSYQASYEQYF
-	TRBV11-2	TRBD2	TRBJ2-1	TGTGCCAGCAGCTCCGGATTCGGGGGGGCATTTAAAGAGCAGTTCTTC	CASSSGFGGAFKEQFF
-	TRBV6-5	-	TRBJ1-3	TGTGCCAGCAGTTACTCTCGGCGGGAGGGAAACACCATATATTTT	CASSYSRREGNTIYF
-	TRBV6-5	-	TRBJ1-5	TGTGCCAGCAGGCCAGGTCGCAATCAGCCCCAGCATTTT	CASRPGRNQPQHF
-	TRBV6-5	-	TRBJ2-1	TGTGCCAGCAGGGACGACATGTCCTCCTACAATGAGCAGTTCTTC	CASRDDMSSYNEQFF
-	TRBV2	-	TRBJ2-5	TGTGCCAGCAGTACACGGAGAGGGTCGGAAGAGACCCAGTACTTC	CASSTRRGSEETQYF
-	TRBV9	-	TRBJ2-1	TGTGCCAGCAGCGCTTACGGGGGCTCCTACAATGAGCAGTTCTTC	CASSAYGGSYNEQFF
-	TRBV29-1	-	TRBJ2-6	TGCAGCGTTAACACGGGACATATCTCTGGGGCCAACGTCCTGACTTTC	CSVNTGHISGANVLTF
-	TRBV18	-	TRBJ2-1	TGTGCCAGCTCACCACTCCGCTACTCCCCGTTCTTC	CASSPLRYSPFF
-	TRBV5-5	-	TRBJ1-3	TGTGCCAGCAGCTTTGACAGCCGCTCTGGAAACACCATATATTTT	CASSFDSRSGNTIYF
few	TRBV18	-	TRBJ2-5	TGTGCCAGCTCAGAGACAGAGAACCAGTACTTC	CASSETENQYF
-	TRBV7-2	-	TRBJ2-4	TGTGCCAGCAGGAGGCGTGGTTTGGGGCCCGAAAACATTCAGTACTTC	CASRRRGLGPENIQYF
-	TRBV19	-	TRBJ1-1	TGTGCCAGTAGTCCACAAATGAACACTGAAGCTTTCTTT	CASSPQMNTEAFF
-	TRBV19	-	TRBJ1-2	TGTGCCAGTAGTATCAGGGACCCACCCTATGGCTACACCTTC	CASSIRDPPYGYTF
once	TRBV20-1	-	TRBJ1-2	TGCAGTGCGGTACCTGGTCGTGGCTACACCTTC	CSAVPGRGYTF
few	TRBV20-1	-	TRBJ1-1	TGCAGTGCTAGAGAAGCTTTCTTT	CSAREAFF
-	TRBV7-9	TRBD1	TRBJ1-6	TGTGCCAGCAGCCGAGGACAGGGGGGAAATTCACCCCTCCACTTT	CASSRGQGGNSPLHF
-	TRBV6-6	-	TRBJ2-7	TGTGCCAGCAGTTCCTCCCCCGACAAGGTGAAGTACTTC	CASSSSPDKVKYF
-	TRBV10-3	-	TRBJ1-2	TGTGCCATCAGTGAGGCCCCAGGGAGTGGCTATGGCTACACCTTC	CAISEAPGSGYGYTF
-	TRBV7-2	TRBD2	TRBJ2-1	TGTGCCAGCAGCCCTCGGGGGGGGGCCTACAATGAGCAGTTCTTC	CASSPRGGAYNEQFF
-	TRBV21-1	-	TRBJ1-6	TGTGCCAGCAGCAAAGCTAGGAGGAGGATTAATTCACCCCTCCACTTT	CASSKARRRINSPLHF
-	TRBV7-8	-	TRBJ1-2	TGTGCCAGCAGCTTAGGGAGGCCTCGAACAGAGGGCTACACCTTC	CASSLGRPRTEGYTF
-	TRBV5-1	-	TRBJ2-7	TGCGCCAGCAGCTCGGCGTTTGGGCGGAGCTACGAGCAGTACTTC	CASSSAFGRSYEQYF
-	TRBV9	-	TRBJ1-2	TGTGCCAGCGTTCGACCGGGGCGCTCGGCTGGCTACACCTTC	CASVRPGRSAGYTF
-	TRBV18	-	TRBJ1-3	TGTGCCAGCTCCCCCCCGGGGGGAACTGGAAACACCATATATTTT	CASSPPGGTGNTIYF
-	TRBV5-1	-	TRBJ2-3	TGCGCCAGCAGCTTGGAGGTCGCCCCAGATACGCAGTATTTT	CASSLEVAPDTQYF
-	TRBV6-5	-	TRBJ1-1	TGTGCCAGCAGTTCACCGGGGCTGAACACTGAAGCTTTCTTT	CASSSPGLNTEAFF
-	TRBV7-3	-	TRBJ1-1	TGTGCCAGCAGCCCCCGACTGAATACTGAAGCTTTCTTT	CASSPRLNTEAFF
-	TRBV4-1	-	TRBJ1-5	TGCGCCAGCAGCCAAGATGGCCAGGGTCCCTCGTTCCAGCATTTT	CASSQDGQGPSFQHF
-	TRBV18	-	TRBJ2-7	TGTGCCAGCTCACCACCGATAGCGCCTCCGAACGAGCAGTACTTC	CASSPPIAPPNEQYF
-	TRBV7-2	TRBD1	TRBJ2-2	TGTGCCAGCAGCATCCGGACAGGGAACACCGGGGAGCTGTTTTTT	CASSIRTGNTGELFF
-	TRBV7-9	-	TRBJ1-2	TGTGCCAGCAGCTCGGAGGGGTCGTATGGCTACACCTTC	CASSSEGSYGYTF
-	TRBV5-5	-	TRBJ2-2	TGTGCCAGCAGCTGGCGTACAGGGATGGACGGGGAGCTGTTTTTT	CASSWRTGMDGELFF
-	TRBV10-3	TRBD1	TRBJ2-1	TGTGCCATCAGTGTTGGGACAGGGGGCTACAATGAGCAGTTCTTC	CAISVGTGGYNEQFF
-	TRBV30	TRBD1	TRBJ2-1	TGTGCCTGGAATCCGGGACAGAAGCAGTTCTTC	CAWNPGQKQFF
-	TRBV6-1	-	TRBJ2-7	TGTGCCAGCAGTGAAGCCCCCCCCTACGAGCAGTACTTC	CASSEAPPYEQYF
-	TRBV5-4	-	TRBJ2-3	TGTGCTCATAGACAGACGGGGGATCGCCGCACAGATACGCAGTATTTT	CAHRQTGDRRTDTQYF
-	TRBV6-1	-	TRBJ2-2	TGTGCCAGCAGTGTTATCACCGGGGAGCTGTTTTTT	CASSVITGELFF
-	TRBV2	-	TRBJ1-1	TGTGCCAGCAGTGAATATGTTCGGGACACTGAAGCTTTCTTT	CASSEYVRDTEAFF
-	TRBV4-1	TRBD2	TRBJ2-1	TGCGCCAGCAGCCAAGAGTCCAGCGGGGGGGCCAGGTACAATGAGCAGTTCTTC	CASSQESSGGARYNEQFF
-	TRBV4-1	-	TRBJ1-5	TGCGCCAGCAGCCAAGAATCATATCAGCCCCAGCATTTT	CASSQESYQPQHF
-	TRBV21-1	-	TRBJ1-1	TGTGCCAGCAGCAAACGGGGGGCTTTCTTT	CASSKRGAFF
-	TRBV7-8	TRBD1	TRBJ1-5	TGTGCCAGCAGCTTATTGGGCAGGGGGCGAGCCGGCAATCAGCCCCAGCATTTT	CASSLLGRGRAGNQPQHF
-	TRBV11-2	-	TRBJ2-7	TGTGCCAGCAGCTTAGGCAGAAAACCCTACGAGCAGTACTTC	CASSLGRKPYEQYF
-	TRBV5-1	-	TRBJ2-6	TGCGCCAGCAGCCGGGAGGTGGGGGCTTGGGCCAACGTCCTGACTTTC	CASSREVGAWANVLTF
-	TRBV27	TRBD2	TRBJ2-1	TGTGCCAGCAGTTTATCGGGTAGCGGGCGCTACAATGAGCAGTTCTTC	CASSLSGSGRYNEQFF
-	TRBV2	-	TRBJ1-2	TGTGCCAGCATTCCGGCGTTGAACTATGGCTACACCTTC	CASIPALNYGYTF
-	TRBV7-9	TRBD1	TRBJ1-2	TGTGCCAGCAGCCGGACAGGGGGAGGCTACACCTTC	CASSRTGGGYTF
-	TRBV29-1	-	TRBJ2-1	TGCAGCGCCGGGATAGGGGGGGTTTATGAGCAGTTCTTC	CSAGIGGVYEQFF
-	TRBV29-1	TRBD2	TRBJ2-1	TGCAGCGTTGATTTCCAGCGGGGTTCCTACAATGAGCAGTTCTTC	CSVDFQRGSYNEQFF
-	TRBV4-2	-	TRBJ1-1	TGTGCCAGCAGCCAAGGCCGGGGGGCGGCTGAAGCTTTCTTT	CASSQGRGAAEAFF
-	TRBV19	TRBD1	TRBJ1-1	TGTGCCAGTAGTCCACAGACAGGGATCAACACTGAAGCTTTCTTT	CASSPQTGINTEAFF
-	TRBV7-2	TRBD2	TRBJ2-4	TGTGCCAGCAGCTCGGGACTAGCGGAACTAGCCAAAAACATTCAGTACTTC	CASSSGLAELAKNIQYF